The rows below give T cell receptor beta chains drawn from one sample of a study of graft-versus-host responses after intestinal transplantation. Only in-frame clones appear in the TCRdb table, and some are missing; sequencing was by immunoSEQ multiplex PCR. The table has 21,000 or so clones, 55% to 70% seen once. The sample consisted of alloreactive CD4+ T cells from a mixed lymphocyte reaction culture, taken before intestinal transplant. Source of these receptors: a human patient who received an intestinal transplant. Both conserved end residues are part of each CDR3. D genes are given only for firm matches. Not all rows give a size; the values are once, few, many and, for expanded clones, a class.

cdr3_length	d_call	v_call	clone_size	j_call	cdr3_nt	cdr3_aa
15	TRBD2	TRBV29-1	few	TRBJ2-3	TGCAGCGTTGAAAGACTAGCGGGGGGAACCGATACGCAGTATTTT	CSVERLAGGTDTQYF
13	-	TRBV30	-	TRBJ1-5	TGTGCCTGGAGTGCCCAGGGGAATCAGCCCCAGCATTTT	CAWSAQGNQPQHF
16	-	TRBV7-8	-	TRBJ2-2	TGTGCCAGCAGCTTATCGTACTACCTCCGCACCGGGGAGCTGTTTTTT	CASSLSYYLRTGELFF
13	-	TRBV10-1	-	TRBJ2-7	TGCGTCAGCAGTTCAACAATATCCTACGAGCAGTACTTC	CVSSSTISYEQYF
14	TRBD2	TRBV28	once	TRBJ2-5	TGTGCCAGTAGCGGGAGAGTGGGAGCCGAGACCCAGTACTTC	CASSGRVGAETQYF
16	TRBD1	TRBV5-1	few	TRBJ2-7	TGCGCCAGCAGCATATTATCCGGGACAGGAACCTACGAGCAGTACTTC	CASSILSGTGTYEQYF
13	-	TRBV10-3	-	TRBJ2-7	TGTGCCATCAGTGGGGGCAGCTCCTACGAGCAGTACTTC	CAISGGSSYEQYF
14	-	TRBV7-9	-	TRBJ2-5	TGTGCCAGCAGCTTAGGTGGGAGAGGAGAGACCCAGTACTTC	CASSLGGRGETQYF
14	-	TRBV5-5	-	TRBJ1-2	TGTGCCAGCAGCTTCCGGGACACTAACTATGGCTACACCTTC	CASSFRDTNYGYTF
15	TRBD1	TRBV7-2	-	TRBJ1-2	TGTGCCAGCAGCCCACTTAGGAACAGGGGCTATGGCTACACCTTC	CASSPLRNRGYGYTF
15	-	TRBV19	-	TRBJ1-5	TGTGCCAGTAGTATAGTGGGAGGAGGTAATCAGCCCCAGCATTTT	CASSIVGGGNQPQHF
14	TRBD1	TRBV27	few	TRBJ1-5	TGTGCCAGCAGGGAGGGACAGGCAATTCAGCCCCAGCATTTT	CASREGQAIQPQHF
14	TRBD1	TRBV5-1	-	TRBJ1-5	TGCGCCAGCAGCGAGGGACAGGTAAATCAGCCCCAGCATTTT	CASSEGQVNQPQHF
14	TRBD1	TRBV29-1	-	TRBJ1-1	TGCAGCGTTGTGGCACGTGGGACAGCCCCTGAAGCTTTCTTT	CSVVARGTAPEAFF
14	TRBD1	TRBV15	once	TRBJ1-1	TGTGCCACCAGCCGAGACAGGGCGAACACTGAAGCTTTCTTT	CATSRDRANTEAFF
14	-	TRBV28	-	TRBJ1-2	TGTGCCAGCAGCGCCTATCCTCTAGGGGACTATGACACCTTC	CASSAYPLGDYDTF
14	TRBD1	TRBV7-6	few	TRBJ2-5	TGTGCCAGCACCCACCTGACAGGGGAAGAGACCCAGTACTTC	CASTHLTGEETQYF
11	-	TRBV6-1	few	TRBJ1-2	TGTGCCAGCAGTGGGCAGGGAGGCTACACCTTC	CASSGQGGYTF
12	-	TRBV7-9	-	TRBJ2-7	TGTGCCAGCAGCTCCCGGGGAGACGAGCAGTACTTC	CASSSRGDEQYF
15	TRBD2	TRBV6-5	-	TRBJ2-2	TGTGCCAGCAGTTGGACTAGCGGGGCCGCCGGGGAGCTGTTTTTT	CASSWTSGAAGELFF
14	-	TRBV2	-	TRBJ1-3	TGTGCCAGCAGCGAAAATTACTCTGGAAACACCATATATTTT	CASSENYSGNTIYF
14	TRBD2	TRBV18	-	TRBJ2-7	TGTGCCAGCTCACCGAGCGGGGGGTCCTACGAGCAGTACTTC	CASSPSGGSYEQYF
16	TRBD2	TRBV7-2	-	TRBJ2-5	TGTGCCAGCAGCTTAGCGACTAGCGGGGGACAAGAGACCCAGTACTTC	CASSLATSGGQETQYF
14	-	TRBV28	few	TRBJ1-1	TGTGCCAGCTCGCCAGCGTCCATGAACACTGAAGCTTTCTTT	CASSPASMNTEAFF
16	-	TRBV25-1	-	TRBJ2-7	TGTGCCAGCAGTGAAGGTTGGCAGGCCATCAAGTACGAGCAGTACTTC	CASSEGWQAIKYEQYF
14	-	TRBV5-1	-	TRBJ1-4	TGCGCCAGCAGCTTAGCCGCAACTAATGAAAAACTGTTTTTT	CASSLAATNEKLFF
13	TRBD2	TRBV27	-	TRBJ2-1	TGTGCCAGCAGTTTCCTAGCGGGAGACAGTCAGTTCTTC	CASSFLAGDSQFF
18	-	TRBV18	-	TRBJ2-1	TGTGCCAGCTCACCAATTATTCCGCGAGGGTACTATTACAATGAGCAGTTCTTC	CASSPIIPRGYYYNEQFF
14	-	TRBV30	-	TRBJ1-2	TGTGCCTGGAGTGTACTGAGGATCCCGTCGGGCTACACCTTC	CAWSVLRIPSGYTF
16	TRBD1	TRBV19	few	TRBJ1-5	TGTGCCAGTAGTACCCCCGGGGACAGACAGAATCAGCCCCAGCATTTT	CASSTPGDRQNQPQHF
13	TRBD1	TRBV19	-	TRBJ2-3	TGTGCCAGTAGGAAGACAGGGGTAGATACGCAGTATTTT	CASRKTGVDTQYF
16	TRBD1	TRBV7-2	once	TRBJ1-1	TGTGCCAGCAGCTTTCCGAGACAGGGGGTGAACACTGAAGCTTTCTTT	CASSFPRQGVNTEAFF
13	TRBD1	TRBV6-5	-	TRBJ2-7	TGTGCCAGCAGTTACCGACAGGGGAACGAGCAGTACTTC	CASSYRQGNEQYF
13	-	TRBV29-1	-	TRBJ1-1	TGCAGCGCACAGGTTTTCATGAACACTGAAGCTTTCTTT	CSAQVFMNTEAFF
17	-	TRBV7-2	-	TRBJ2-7	TGTGCCAGCAGCTTTGGTCGGGTCCGGGCAGGGGCCTACGAGCAGTACTTC	CASSFGRVRAGAYEQYF
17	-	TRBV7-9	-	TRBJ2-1	TGTGCCAGCAGCGCAGGACGGCGCGCAGACAGCTACAATGAGCAGTTCTTC	CASSAGRRADSYNEQFF
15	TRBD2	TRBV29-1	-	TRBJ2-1	TGCAGCGGGCGTAGGACTAGCGGGTTTTACAATGAGCAGTTCTTC	CSGRRTSGFYNEQFF
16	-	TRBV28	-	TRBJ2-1	TGTGCCAGCCAGTCTCCATCAGGGCAGGCTTACAATGAGCAGTTCTTC	CASQSPSGQAYNEQFF
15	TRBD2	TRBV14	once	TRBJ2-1	TGTGCCAGCAGCTCAATAGCGGGAGTATACAATGAGCAGTTCTTC	CASSSIAGVYNEQFF